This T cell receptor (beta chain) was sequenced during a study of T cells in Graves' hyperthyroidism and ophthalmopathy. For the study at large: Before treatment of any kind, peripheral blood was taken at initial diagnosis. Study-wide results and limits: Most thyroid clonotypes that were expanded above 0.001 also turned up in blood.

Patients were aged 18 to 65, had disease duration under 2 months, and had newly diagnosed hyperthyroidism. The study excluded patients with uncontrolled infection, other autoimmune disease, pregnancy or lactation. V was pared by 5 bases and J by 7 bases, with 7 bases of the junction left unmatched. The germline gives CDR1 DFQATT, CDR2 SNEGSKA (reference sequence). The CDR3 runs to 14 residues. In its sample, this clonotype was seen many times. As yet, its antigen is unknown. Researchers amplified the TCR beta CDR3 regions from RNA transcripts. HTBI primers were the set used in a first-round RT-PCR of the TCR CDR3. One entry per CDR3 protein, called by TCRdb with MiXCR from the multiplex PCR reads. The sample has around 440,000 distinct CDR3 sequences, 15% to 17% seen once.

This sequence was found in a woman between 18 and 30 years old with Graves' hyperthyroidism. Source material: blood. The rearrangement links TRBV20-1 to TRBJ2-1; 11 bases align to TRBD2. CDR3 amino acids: CSAVAGGPSNEQFF. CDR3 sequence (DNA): TGCAGTGCTGTAGCGGGAGGGCCAAGTAATGAGCAGTTCTTC.